These 25 T cell receptor beta chains came from one sample sequenced in a study of CD8+ T cells in alopecia areata. Treatment here: oral pan-JAK inhibitor, 5-10 mg twice daily. Investigators isolated RNA and reverse transcribed it into cDNA to act as the sequencing template. The method was immunoSEQ multiplex PCR; TCRdb's version includes in-frame clones alone and lacks a portion of them. This sample carries about 200,000 clones, less than 45% of them seen once, and the ten largest clones take more than 0.4%. Sequencing used CD4+ T cells sorted from blood, obtained at approximately week 30, from a patient treated with tofacitinib. These receptors all come from a human donor with alopecia areata.

V usage is TRBV5-8 and J usage is TRBJ1-1, with D possibly TRBD1 on 6 matching bases. The germline V and J ends were trimmed by 3 bases and 12 bases, with 15 bases remaining between them. This CDR3 has 12 residues. Germline V CDR1 and CDR2: SGHTS, YDEGEE. The CDR3 nucleotides read TGTGCCAGCAGCTGGGACATCAGCGGGACTTTCTTT. This translates into CASSWDISGTFF.

This clone has more than one count but fewer than ten. The chain recombines TRBV14 with TRBJ1-1; a possible D gene is TRBD1 (6 bases). The V end lost 4 bases, the J end lost 10 bases, and 13 bases lay between the germline ends. The CDR3 has 12 amino acids. Germline values: CDR1 SGHDN, CDR2 FVKESK. The CDR3, as DNA: TGTGCCAGCAGCCCCGGGAGCAGGGGAGCTTTCTTT. Its protein product is CASSPGSRGAFF.

This clone has a handful of counts. This CDR3 reads CAISDDYGYTF. The CDR3, as DNA: TGTGCCATCAGTGACGACTATGGCTACACCTTC. V gene TRBV10-3 combines with J gene TRBJ1-2, with D uncertain. Germline V gives CDR1 ENHRY, CDR2 SYGVKD. The ends were cut back, 3 bases at V and 3 bases at J, with 2 bases in the middle. The CDR3 consists of 11 residues.

V usage is TRBV7-2 and J usage is TRBJ2-3, with 10 positions matching TRBD1. Germline V gene sequence: CDR1 SGHTA, CDR2 FQGNSA. V was pared by 3 bases and J by 1 base, with 4 bases of the junction left unmatched. This CDR3 comprises 16 residues. The CDR3 bases are TGTGCCAGCAGCTTTGGGACAGGGGTCCGCACAGATACGCAGTATTTT. It specifies CASSFGTGVRTDTQYF.

The J gene is TRBJ1-1, the V gene TRBV4-2; D unresolved. Germline loops: CDR1 LGHNA, CDR2 YNFKEQ. V lost 1 base and J lost 6, with 3 bases in between. The CDR3 has 11 amino acids. CDR3 sequence: CASSQAAEAFF. CDR3 nucleotide sequence: TGTGCCAGCAGCCAAGCAGCTGAAGCTTTCTTT.

The chain employs TRBV2 and TRBJ1-2; 8 nucleotides align to TRBD1. CDR1 and CDR2 from the germline V gene are SNHLY and FYNNEI. This CDR3 has 14 residues. V shed 6 bases and J 6 bases; nucleotides not matched to a gene: 9. The CDR3 nucleotides read TGTGCCAGCAGCTCCCCGGACAGGGTCGATGGCTACACCTTC. Its translation: CASSSPDRVDGYTF.

This clone was seen more than once but under ten times. V gene TRBV5-4 combines with J gene TRBJ2-7; TRBD1 is a possible D gene (6 bases). Germline V gene data show CDR1 as SGHNT and CDR2 as YYREEE (reference sequence). Between the trimmed V and J ends, which lost 4 bases and 0 bases, there was a span of 17 bases. The CDR3 extends over 16 amino acids. CDR3 bases: TGTGCCAGCAGCCGATTTAGACAGGATAGCTCCTACGAGCAGTACTTC. Translation: CASSRFRQDSSYEQYF.

The chain combines TRBV30 with TRBJ1-1; tentative D call: TRBD1 (5 bases). This CDR3 spans 15 amino acids. V gave up 5 bases and J gave up 0 bases, with 16 bases separating them. Germline lookup yields CDR1 GTSNPN and CDR2 SVGIG (reference sequence). The CDR3 nucleotides read TGTGCCTGGGGAAGAGGAGGGACTATGAACACTGAAGCTTTCTTT. Translated, it gives CAWGRGGTMNTEAFF.

This clone has just a few counts. The chain couples TRBV2 to TRBJ1-4; D gene unclear. The CDR3 length is 16 residues. Germline CDR1 is SNHLY and CDR2 is FYNNEI. Trimming removed 0 bases at V and 0 bases at J, with 8 bases between. This CDR3 reads CASSEAAESTNEKLFF. CDR3 DNA sequence: TGTGCCAGCAGTGAAGCGGCCGAATCAACTAATGAAAAACTGTTTTTT.

A single count supports this clone. This CDR3 reads CASSLRRDVYEQYF. The CDR3 DNA follows: TGTGCCAGCAGTTTGCGGCGGGACGTTTACGAGCAGTACTTC. V gene TRBV6-6 combines with J gene TRBJ2-5, with TRBD2 as a possible D gene (6 bases). The tail of the sequence fits TRBJ2-7 better, so the J call may be wrong. Germline V gives CDR1 MNHNY, CDR2 SVGAGI (reference sequence). The CDR3 length is 14 residues.

The rearrangement links TRBV27 to TRBJ2-1, with a tentative D call TRBD2 (7 bases). The CDR3 extends over 14 amino acids. Trimming shortened V by 7 bases and J by 4 bases, and 14 bases separated the two germline ends. The germline V gene encodes CDR1 MNHEY and CDR2 SMNVEV (reference sequence). This chain's CDR3 is CASTRGAGYNEQFF. The CDR3 nucleotides are TGTGCCAGCACCCGGGGGGCGGGTTACAATGAGCAGTTCTTC.

The rearrangement joins TRBV7-9 to TRBJ2-7, with D tentatively TRBD1 (6 bases). CDR1 SEHNR and CDR2 FQNEAQ come from the germline V gene (reference sequence). The V end was cut by 5 bases, the J end by 0 bases, with 8 bases between. The CDR3 has 13 residues. The CDR3 reads CASSRDNSYEQYF. CDR3 DNA sequence: TGTGCCAGCAGCCGGGACAACTCCTACGAGCAGTACTTC.

The chain combines TRBV10-3 with TRBJ2-5; D assignment may be TRBD1 or TRBD2 (5 bases each). V lost 0 bases and J 5 bases, leaving 16 bases between the germline ends. Germline-derived CDR1 and CDR2 are ENHRY and SYGVKD. The CDR3 sequence is 16 residues long. For the CDR3, the DNA is TGTGCCATCAGTGAGTCGACGTCAGGGACCCGGGAGACCCAGTACTTC. This sequence encodes CAISESTSGTRETQYF.

This clone was seen a few times. The chain combines TRBV30 with TRBJ1-5; maybe TRBD1 (5 bases). V was cut by 5 bases and J by 4 bases, with 18 bases left in between. Germline CDR1 and CDR2: GTSNPN and SVGIG (reference sequence). The CDR3 consists of 15 residues. The CDR3 protein is CAWGHGKGPNQPQHF. In DNA, the CDR3 is TGTGCCTGGGGACACGGAAAGGGACCTAATCAGCCCCAGCATTTT. Filled out from reference TRBV30 and TRBJ1-5, the complete variable domain reads SQTIHQWPATLVQPVGSPLSLECTVEGTSNPNLYWYRQAAGRGLQLLFYSVGIGQISSEVPQNLSASRPQDRQFILSSKKLLLSDSGFYLCAWGHGKGPNQPQHFGDGTRLSIL.

This clone has just a few counts. The chain carries TRBV19 and TRBJ2-7, with D perhaps matching TRBD1 or TRBD2 (6 bases each). This CDR3 has 13 amino acids. Per the germline V gene, CDR1 is LNHDA and CDR2 is SQIVND (reference sequence). The V gene lost 10 bases and the J gene lost 4 bases, with 17 bases spanning the gap. The CDR3 spells CATSQGLGYEQYF. The CDR3 coding sequence is TGTGCCACCTCACAGGGACTTGGATACGAGCAGTACTTC.

The V call is TRBV29-1, the J call TRBJ1-2; D may be TRBD1 (6 bases). Germline V lookup: CDR1 SQVTM, CDR2 ANQGSEA. Between the trimmed V and J ends, which lost 8 bases and 4 bases, there was a span of 14 bases. The CDR3 contains 12 residues. CDR3 amino acids: CSPYSGVYGYTF. The CDR3 DNA is TGCAGCCCCTATTCAGGGGTCTATGGCTACACCTTC.

In its sample, this clone was seen a few times. The chain uses TRBV7-9 and TRBJ2-2; D is unresolved. The germline CDR1 and CDR2 sequences are SEHNR and FQNEAQ (reference sequence). The CDR3 length is 12 residues. V lost 5 bases, J lost 6 bases, and 7 bases lay in between. The CDR3 coding sequence is TGTGCCAGCAGCCCTCAGGCCGGGGAGCTGTTTTTT. Protein sequence: CASSPQAGELFF.

This clone was detected a few times. The chain couples TRBV5-6 to TRBJ1-1; no definite D call. The CDR3 consists of 13 residues. The V end was cut by 0 bases, the J end by 7 bases, with 10 bases between. Germline lookup yields CDR1 SGHDT and CDR2 YYEEEE. This chain's CDR3 is CASSLALDLEAFF. The CDR3, as DNA: TGTGCCAGCAGCTTGGCCTTGGACCTTGAAGCTTTCTTT. Combining the CDR3 with reference TRBV5-6 and TRBJ1-1 gives the whole variable domain DAGVTQSPTHLIKTRGQQVTLRCSPKSGHDTVSWYQQALGQGPQFIFQYYEEEERQRGNFPDRFSGHQFPNYSSELNVNALLLGDSALYLCASSLALDLEAFFGQGTRLTVV.

This chain uses TRBV18 with TRBJ1-2; no definite D call. This CDR3 comprises 14 residues. Looked up from germline, CDR1 is KGHSH and CDR2 is LQKENI. V was trimmed by 3 bases and J by 4 bases, leaving 12 bases between them. The DNA of the CDR3 is TGTGCCAGCTCACCCGGGTCGGATCCCTATGGCTACACCTTC. It is translated as CASSPGSDPYGYTF.

The chain carries TRBV19 and TRBJ2-7; 8 positions match TRBD1. CDR1 and CDR2 (germline): LNHDA, SQIVND (reference sequence). The CDR3 runs 14 residues. Unmatched junction bases numbered 5, after V lost 4 bases and J lost 3 bases. The CDR3 here is CASSRTGGHYEQYF. The CDR3 region has the DNA TGTGCCAGTAGTAGAACAGGGGGACACTACGAGCAGTACTTC. Full variable domain (missing parts from reference TRBV19 and TRBJ2-7): DGGITQSPKYLFRKEGQNVTLSCEQNLNHDAMYWYRQDPGQGLRLIYYSQIVNDFQKGDIAEGYSVSREKKESFPLTVTSAQKNPTAFYLCASSRTGGHYEQYFGPGTRLTVT.

The chain recombines TRBV6-1 with TRBJ2-2, with 8 bases fitting TRBD1. From germline, CDR1 is MNHNS and CDR2 SASEGT. This CDR3 has 15 residues. After removal of 8 bases from V and 3 bases from J, the junction contained 8 bases not matched to a gene. The CDR3 DNA sequence: TGTGCCAGCCTCTCCGGGACAGGTTACACCGGGGAGCTGTTTTTT. Translated: CASLSGTGYTGELFF.

This clone was counted between two and nine times. The chain links TRBV5-1 to TRBJ2-7; D is ambiguous. The germline V gene has CDR1 SGHRS and CDR2 YFSETQ. This CDR3 region has 14 residues. The V gene lost 0 bases and the J gene lost 7 bases, with 14 bases spanning the gap. CDR3 protein: CASSLAAAAGEQYF. The CDR3 nucleotides read TGCGCCAGCAGCTTGGCGGCTGCCGCCGGGGAGCAGTACTTC.

The rearrangement uses TRBV4-1 and TRBJ2-4, with 12 bases lining up with TRBD2. The CDR3 spans 19 residues. V was clipped by 0 bases and J by 0 bases; unmatched bases: 6. Germline-derived CDR1 and CDR2 are MGHRA and YSYEKL. DNA for the CDR3: TGCGCCAGCAGCCAAGAAACTAGCGGGGGGATTCTAGCCAAAAACATTCAGTACTTC. Residues: CASSQETSGGILAKNIQYF.

This clone was observed a handful of times. The chain is built from TRBV7-3 and TRBJ2-6, with D tentatively TRBD1 or TRBD2 (6 bases each). Germline loops: CDR1 SGHTA, CDR2 FQGTGA. V was clipped by 4 bases and J by 3 bases, with 10 bases between them. CDR3 length: 15 residues. The CDR3 bases are TGTGCCAGCAGCTCACAGGGAGGTGGGGCCAACGTCCTGACTTTC. Translated, it gives CASSSQGGGANVLTF.

The chain carries TRBV4-1 and TRBJ2-3; possible D gene TRBD1, 5 bases. This CDR3 is built from 15 residues. V shed 0 bases and J shed 1 base, with 8 bases lying between them. Per germline, CDR1 MGHRA and CDR2 YSYEKL. CDR3 in DNA: TGCGCCAGCAGCCAAGATGGACAAGGCACAGATACGCAGTATTTT. This translates into CASSQDGQGTDTQYF.